The 32 T cell receptor beta chains given below trace back to one sample, sequenced in a study of blood T cell repertoires in COVID-19. Sequenced by immunoSEQ multiplex PCR; TCRdb stores in-frame clones only, minus some. The sample has around 150,000 clones; more than 75% are singletons. The sample was peripheral blood. Receptors originate from a man in his 60s with active or convalescent COVID-19.

The chain couples TRBV27 to TRBJ2-6; 8 positions agree with TRBD1. This CDR3 spans 21 amino acids. Trimming at V came to 0 bases and at J to 0 bases, leaving 13 bases not matched to a gene. Germline CDR1 MNHEY, CDR2 SMNVEV (reference sequence). CDR3 DNA sequence: TGTGCCAGCAGTTTATCGGGGGGCCGGACAGGGTGGGGCTCTGGGGCCAACGTCCTGACTTTC. The encoded protein is CASSLSGGRTGWGSGANVLTF.

This chain links TRBV6-4 with TRBJ2-3, with D perhaps matching TRBD1 (5 bases). Trimming pared 4 bases from V and 2 bases from J, leaving 13 bases between. CDR1 is MRHNA, CDR2 SNTAGT, per germline. The CDR3 has 15 amino acids. CDR3 sequence (DNA): TGTGCCAGCAGTGTCACTTGGGGCAACACAGATACGCAGTATTTT. Amino acid sequence: CASSVTWGNTDTQYF.

This chain links TRBV5-4 with TRBJ2-5; 9 nucleotides align to TRBD2. From germline, CDR1 is SGHNT and CDR2 YYREEE (reference sequence). V lost 3 bases to trimming and J lost 5 bases; unmatched junction nucleotides: 5. The CDR3 runs 14 residues. CDR3 protein: CASSSGLAGETQYF. The CDR3 coding sequence is TGTGCCAGCAGCTCGGGACTAGCTGGTGAGACCCAGTACTTC. Complete variable domain (other parts from reference TRBV5-4 and TRBJ2-5): ETGVTQSPTHLIKTRGQQVTLRCSSQSGHNTVSWYQQALGQGPQFIFQYYREEENGRGNFPPRFSGLQFPNYSSELNVNALELDDSALYLCASSSGLAGETQYFGPGTRLLVL.

This clone has only a few counts. V is TRBV6-2 or TRBV6-3 and J is TRBJ2-7; 13 bases are shared with TRBD2. J was trimmed by 3 bases and V by 6 bases; bases with no gene match: 2. Germline V gene data show CDR1 as MNHEY and CDR2 as SVGEGT. This CDR3 contains 14 residues. The CDR3 coding sequence is TGTGCCAGCAGCAGGACTAGCGGGGGCTACGAGCAGTACTTC. Encoded protein: CASSRTSGGYEQYF.

This chain joins TRBV4-1 and TRBJ2-1; 7 positions agree with TRBD2. The CDR3 has 16 amino acids. The germline V gene encodes CDR1 MGHRA and CDR2 YSYEKL. V trimming: 1 base; J trimming: 3 bases; junction bases outside the gene matches: 6. The CDR3 nucleotides read TGCGCCAGCAGCCAAGTCGGGGGGTCCGGCTACAATGAGCAGTTCTTC. Its translation: CASSQVGGSGYNEQFF.

The V gene is TRBV5-1, the J gene TRBJ2-7; 8 nucleotides line up with TRBD1. J gave up 4 bases and V 3 bases, and 9 bases lay outside the gene matches. This CDR3 contains 15 residues. Per the germline V gene, CDR1 is SGHRS and CDR2 is YFSETQ. CDR3 region: CASSSWTGSGYEQYF. CDR3 bases: TGCGCCAGCAGCTCCTGGACAGGGTCAGGGTACGAGCAGTACTTC. The full variable domain, completed using reference TRBV5-1 and TRBJ2-7, is KAGVTQTPRYLIKTRGQQVTLSCSPISGHRSVSWYQQTPGQGLQFLFEYFSETQRNKGNFPGRFSGRQFSNSRSEMNVSTLELGDSALYLCASSSWTGSGYEQYFGPGTRLTVT.

This clone was seen a handful of times. This chain connects TRBV10-3 to TRBJ2-7; D gene uncertain. CDR3 length: 13 residues. From germline, CDR1 is ENHRY and CDR2 SYGVKD. The V and J ends lost 2 bases and 6 bases respectively, with 11 bases between them. The CDR3 DNA reads as TGTGCCATCAGTGAGACCGCAGGTCCCGAGCAGTACTTC. Translation: CAISETAGPEQYF.

The chain combines TRBV6-2 or TRBV6-3 with TRBJ1-3; no definite D call. The V gene lost 2 bases and the J gene lost 6 bases, with 17 bases spanning the gap. Germline V gives CDR1 MNHEY, CDR2 SVGEGT. This CDR3 contains 16 residues. The CDR3: CASSYQLGRRENTIYF. As DNA, the CDR3 is TGTGCCAGCAGTTACCAGCTTGGCAGGCGAGAAAACACCATATATTTT.

This chain joins TRBV7-2 and TRBJ2-3, with 8 positions matching TRBD1. The CDR3 runs 14 residues. Trimming removed 0 bases from V and 5 bases from J; junction bases left unmatched: 1. Germline V lookup: CDR1 SGHTA, CDR2 FQGNSA. This CDR3 reads CASSLATGGDTQYF. For the CDR3, the DNA is TGTGCCAGCAGCTTAGCAACAGGGGGAGATACGCAGTATTTT.

The chain uses TRBV3-1 (or the pseudogene TRBV3-2) and TRBJ2-7, with 7 nucleotides matching TRBD2. V shed 5 bases and J 0 bases; nucleotides not matched to a gene: 4. This CDR3 spans 14 amino acids. Germline V lookup: CDR1 LGHDT, CDR2 YNNKEL (reference sequence). The CDR3 spells CASSARTSSYEQYF. The CDR3 nucleotides read TGTGCCAGCAGCGCCCGGACTAGCTCCTACGAGCAGTACTTC.

V usage is TRBV19 and J usage is TRBJ1-4; 12 nucleotides agree with TRBD1. This CDR3 has 17 residues. Trimming took 5 bases from V and 3 from J; bases not matched to a gene: 7. CDR1 and CDR2 (germline): LNHDA, SQIVND (reference sequence). CDR3 sequence reads: CASSSGTGGEANEKLFF. CDR3 nucleotide sequence: TGTGCCAGTAGTTCCGGGACAGGGGGCGAAGCTAATGAAAAACTGTTTTTT.

The V gene is TRBV7-2, the J gene TRBJ1-3; D unclear. Trimming took off 5 bases at V and 0 bases at J, with 8 bases between the two ends. Germline-derived CDR1 and CDR2 are SGHTA and FQGNSA. This CDR3 region has 14 residues. The CDR3 loop reads CASSPDYSGNTIYF. The CDR3 nucleotides read TGTGCCAGCAGCCCGGACTACTCTGGAAACACCATATATTTT.

V gene TRBV4-1 combines with J gene TRBJ2-1; 13 nucleotides match TRBD2. Germline V gene sequence: CDR1 MGHRA, CDR2 YSYEKL. The junction had 6 bases not matched to a gene; V was cut back by 4 bases and J by 3 bases. The CDR3 runs to 17 residues. This CDR3 reads CASSLGLAGVIYNEQFF. For the CDR3, the DNA is TGCGCCAGCAGCCTCGGACTAGCGGGAGTTATCTACAATGAGCAGTTCTTC.

The rearrangement links TRBV6-4 to TRBJ1-4; TRBD1 is a possible D gene (6 bases). The germline V and J ends were trimmed by 9 bases and 5 bases, with 10 bases remaining between them. Germline CDR1 and CDR2: MRHNA and SNTAGT. The CDR3 is 12 residues long. CDR3 sequence reads: CARPDRNEKLFF. The CDR3 DNA is TGTGCCAGACCGGACAGAAATGAAAAACTGTTTTTT.

The chain uses TRBV6-1 and TRBJ2-2; D is undetermined. The CDR3 totals 14 residues. The V gene's germline CDR1 is MNHNS and CDR2 SASEGT. V was cut by 2 bases and J by 2 bases, with 6 bases left in between. This CDR3 reads CASSERSNTGELFF. CDR3 bases: TGTGCCAGCAGTGAACGGAGCAACACCGGGGAGCTGTTTTTT.

This chain uses TRBV6-5 with TRBJ1-5, with 7 bases identical to TRBD1. The CDR3 is made up of 15 amino acids. V was pared by 5 bases and J by 0 bases, with 4 bases of the junction left unmatched. Germline loops: CDR1 MNHEY, CDR2 SVGAGI. The CDR3 here is CASSHRGSSNQPQHF. As DNA, the CDR3 is TGTGCCAGCAGTCACAGGGGAAGTAGCAATCAGCCCCAGCATTTT.

Remarks on this clone: This same CDR3 is encoded by further DNA sequences in the sample. This chain connects TRBV6-5 to TRBJ2-7; 8 nucleotides line up with TRBD1. CDR1 and CDR2 from the germline V gene are MNHEY and SVGAGI. The CDR3 has 15 amino acids. Germline trimming cut 0 bases from V and 2 bases from J; bases unmatched to any gene: 3. Written as DNA, the CDR3 is TGTGCCAGCAGTTACTCCGGACAGGGCACCTACGAGCAGTACTTC. It codes for CASSYSGQGTYEQYF.

The chain recombines TRBV6-5 with TRBJ1-5; the D gene is possibly TRBD1 (6 bases). Germline lookup yields CDR1 MNHEY and CDR2 SVGAGI. Trimming stripped 8 bases from V and 6 bases from J, with 17 bases between. The CDR3 loop spans 14 amino acids. This CDR3 reads CASFKQGYGQPQHF. CDR3 nucleotide sequence: TGTGCCAGCTTTAAACAGGGTTACGGTCAGCCCCAGCATTTT.

A single count supports this clone. The rearrangement links TRBV7-8 to TRBJ2-5; no clear D. Trimming removed 7 bases from V and 0 bases from J, with 9 bases in between. This CDR3 contains 13 residues. Per the germline V gene, CDR1 is SGHVS and CDR2 is FQNEAQ. CDR3 in amino acids: CASTSTYQETQYF. The CDR3 DNA reads TGTGCCAGCACTTCTACCTACCAAGAGACCCAGTACTTC.

V usage is TRBV3-1 (or the pseudogene TRBV3-2) and J usage is TRBJ2-7; 7 nucleotides match TRBD2. With V trimmed by 1 base and J by 0 bases, 0 bases remained unmatched. Germline V gene data show CDR1 as LGHDT and CDR2 as YNNKEL (reference sequence). CDR3 length: 14 residues. Written as DNA, the CDR3 is TGTGCCAGCAGCCAAGGCGGGGGCTCCTACGAGCAGTACTTC. Translating it yields CASSQGGGSYEQYF.

The J gene is TRBJ1-2, the V gene TRBV3-1 (or the pseudogene TRBV3-2); 9 positions agree with TRBD1. Germline CDR1 LGHDT, CDR2 YNNKEL (reference sequence). V gave up 1 base and J gave up 6 bases; unmatched junction bases: 6. This CDR3 has 15 amino acids. CDR3 DNA sequence: TGTGCCAGCAGCCAAGGGCCTCGGACAGGGGATGGCTACACCTTC. Amino acid sequence: CASSQGPRTGDGYTF.

The V call is TRBV5-1, the J call TRBJ2-7, with TRBD1 identical over 10 bases. After removal of 5 bases from V and 3 bases from J, the junction contained 8 bases not matched to a gene. The CDR3 spans 15 residues. Germline loops: CDR1 SGHRS, CDR2 YFSETQ. CDR3 in DNA: TGCGCCAGCAGTCGGCCCGGGACAGGGGACTACGAGCAGTACTTC. Translation: CASSRPGTGDYEQYF.

V usage is TRBV6-2 or TRBV6-3 and J usage is TRBJ2-3, with a possible D match to TRBD2 (5 bases). V dropped 4 bases and J dropped 4 bases, with 18 bases sitting between them. Germline V gene sequence: CDR1 MNHEY, CDR2 SVGEGT. This CDR3 is built from 16 residues. The CDR3 spells CASSLGGLAGADTQYF. The CDR3 nucleotides are TGTGCCAGCAGTTTAGGCGGGCTAGCCGGGGCAGATACGCAGTATTTT.

The chain combines TRBV19 with TRBJ2-1; 8 bases fit TRBD2. Germline CDR1 reads LNHDA; CDR2 reads SQIVND (reference sequence). This CDR3 is built from 15 residues. Trimming took 9 bases from V and 4 from J; bases not matched to a gene: 11. DNA of the CDR3: TGTGCCAGCGCCCCGGGTAGCGGGATATACAATGAGCAGTTCTTC. Translated, it gives CASAPGSGIYNEQFF.

The rearrangement joins TRBV29-1 to TRBJ1-1, with 9 positions matching TRBD1. Germline CDR1 is SQVTM and CDR2 is ANQGSEA. This CDR3 is 12 amino acids long. The trim removed 7 bases at V and 3 bases at J, leaving 3 bases unmatched. Written as DNA, the CDR3 is TGCAGCGCAACAGGGGGCCACACTGAAGCTTTCTTT. Amino acids: CSATGGHTEAFF.

This clone was observed a single time. The J gene is TRBJ1-3, the V gene TRBV18; TRBD1 aligns across 7 bases. The CDR3 runs 16 residues. V lost 5 bases and J lost 4; bases outside the gene matches: 11. CDR1 KGHSH and CDR2 LQKENI come from the germline V gene. The CDR3 here is CASSASKQGLGNTIYF. In DNA form, the CDR3 reads TGTGCCAGCTCAGCCTCAAAACAGGGGCTCGGAAACACCATATATTTT. The variable domain in full, with the rest retrieved from reference TRBV18 and TRBJ1-3, is NAGVMQNPRHLVRRRGQEARLRCSPMKGHSHVYWYRQLPEEGLKFMVYLQKENIIDESGMPKERFSAEFPKEGPSILRIQQVVRGDSAAYFCASSASKQGLGNTIYFGEGSWLTVV.

The chain links TRBV10-3 to TRBJ1-6; TRBD1 agrees at 7 bases. Germline V lookup: CDR1 ENHRY, CDR2 SYGVKD. This CDR3 has 15 amino acids. V was pared by 3 bases and J by 7 bases, with 6 bases of the junction left unmatched. CDR3 region: CAISESGTENSPLHF. CDR3 sequence (DNA): TGTGCCATCAGTGAAAGTGGGACAGAGAATTCACCCCTCCACTTT.

The chain is built from TRBV7-9 and TRBJ2-2; tentative D call: TRBD2 (6 bases). CDR3 length: 15 amino acids. CDR1 is SEHNR and CDR2 is FQNEAQ in the germline V gene (reference sequence). Trimming took 1 base from V and 4 from J, leaving 10 bases between them. This chain's CDR3 is CASSLDGRATGELFF. The CDR3, as DNA: TGTGCCAGCAGCTTAGACGGGAGAGCCACCGGGGAGCTGTTTTTT.

V is TRBV7-9 and J is TRBJ2-1; 9 positions agree with TRBD2. The CDR3 spans 16 residues. Germline lookup yields CDR1 SEHNR and CDR2 FQNEAQ (reference sequence). V shed 5 bases and J 7 bases; nucleotides not matched to a gene: 12. The CDR3: CASSPPGTSYSNEQFF. Here the CDR3 DNA reads TGTGCCAGCAGCCCTCCCGGGACTAGCTATTCGAATGAGCAGTTCTTC. Together with reference TRBV7-9 and TRBJ2-1, the CDR3 gives the full variable domain: DTGVSQNPRHKITKRGQNVTFRCDPISEHNRLYWYRQTLGQGPEFLTYFQNEAQLEKSRLLSDRFSAERPKGSFSTLEIQRTEQGDSAMYLCASSPPGTSYSNEQFFGPGTRLTVL.

A few counts support this clone. The gene calls are TRBV7-2 and TRBJ1-1; possible D gene TRBD1, 5 bases. The CDR3 contains 14 residues. The germline V gene encodes CDR1 SGHTA and CDR2 FQGNSA. Trimming left V 1 base short and J 5 bases short, with 11 bases between. The CDR3 reads CASSLVPGKTEAFF. CDR3 DNA: TGTGCCAGCAGCTTAGTACCAGGGAAGACTGAAGCTTTCTTT.

The V and J genes are TRBV28 and TRBJ1-2, with 7 nucleotides matching TRBD1. From germline, CDR1 is MDHEN and CDR2 SYDVKM. Trimming at V came to 5 bases and at J to 4 bases, leaving 10 bases not matched to a gene. CDR3 length: 15 amino acids. CDR3 loop: CASSHRQGWGYGYTF. As DNA, the CDR3 is TGTGCCAGCAGTCACCGACAGGGCTGGGGCTATGGCTACACCTTC.

V usage is TRBV19 and J usage is TRBJ1-1, with D uncertain. The CDR3 has 15 residues. V was clipped by 4 bases and J by 9 bases, with 21 bases between them. From germline, CDR1 is LNHDA and CDR2 SQIVND (reference sequence). The CDR3 spells CASSNAGGHLGKAFF. The CDR3 region has the DNA TGTGCCAGTAGTAATGCGGGAGGGCATTTAGGAAAAGCTTTCTTT.